These T cell receptor beta chains were read from a single sample in a study of T cells after yellow fever vaccination. MiXCR was run by TCRdb on the 5' RACE reads, yielding one entry per CDR3 protein. The sample gives 200,000 to 250,000 distinct CDR3 sequences, around 7% of which show up once; approximately 0.85% is in the top ten. Sample: CD4+ T cells sorted from PBMCs, taken 15 days after the yellow fever booster vaccination. These receptors originate from a man aged 25-40 years who received the YFV17D yellow fever vaccine. Both conserved end residues are part of each CDR3. The D gene is left open where the match is weak. The listing skips clone size in some rows; elsewhere it reads once, few, many or a size class.

d_call | j_call | clone_size | v_call | cdr3_aa | cdr3_nt
. | TRBJ2-6 | . | TRBV20-1 | CSATKDSGANVLTF | TGCAGTGCTACCAAGGACTCTGGGGCCAACGTCCTGACTTTC
. | TRBJ2-7 | few | TRBV7-2 | CASSAQSGAGYEQYF | TGTGCCAGCAGCGCACAGTCGGGGGCAGGGTACGAGCAGTACTTC
TRBD2 | TRBJ2-5 | few | TRBV7-2 | CASFRAGVPGETQYF | TGTGCCTCCTTCAGAGCGGGAGTTCCGGGAGAGACCCAGTACTTC
. | TRBJ2-3 | few | TRBV7-2 | CASSFKGAVTDTQYF | TGTGCCAGCAGCTTCAAAGGCGCGGTCACAGATACGCAGTATTTT
. | TRBJ1-1 | many | TRBV20-1 | CSAFSQGTEAFF | TGCAGTGCTTTTTCGCAGGGGACTGAAGCTTTCTTT
. | TRBJ2-1 | . | TRBV6-5 | CASSYQWGSYNEQFF | TGTGCCAGCAGTTATCAATGGGGCTCCTACAATGAGCAGTTCTTC
TRBD2 | TRBJ2-1 | . | TRBV10-3 | CALSESISGRDNEQFF | TGTGCCCTCAGTGAGTCGATTAGCGGGAGGGACAATGAGCAGTTCTTC
. | TRBJ2-7 | few | TRBV12-3/TRBV12-4 | CASSLRHYEQYF | TGTGCCAGCAGTTTAAGGCATTACGAGCAGTACTTC
. | TRBJ2-7 | . | TRBV7-8 | CASTLASIGEQYF | TGTGCCAGCACCTTGGCATCGATTGGCGAGCAGTACTTC
. | TRBJ2-1 | many | TRBV5-1 | CASSTQGRGALALAYNEQFF | TGCGCCAGCAGCACCCAGGGCAGGGGTGCACTAGCCCTGGCCTACAATGAGCAGTTCTTC
. | TRBJ2-2 | many | TRBV7-3 | CASSTRQTGELFF | TGTGCCAGCAGCACGAGGCAAACCGGGGAGCTGTTTTTT
. | TRBJ2-7 | few | TRBV21-1 | CASSRSLPQTSGISYEQYF | TGTGCCAGCAGCCGATCCCTGCCCCAGACTAGCGGGATCTCCTACGAGCAGTACTTC
. | TRBJ2-2 | few | TRBV6-1 | CASNRRGTSNTGELFF | TGTGCCAGCAACCGACGCGGGACTTCGAACACCGGGGAGCTGTTTTTT
TRBD1 | TRBJ2-3 | many | TRBV2 | CASSLGQRVDTQYF | TGTGCCAGCAGCTTGGGACAGAGAGTGGATACGCAGTATTTT
. | TRBJ1-6 | few | TRBV4-3 | CASSLGGDNSPLHF | TGCGCCAGCAGCCTCGGCGGGGATAATTCACCCCTCCACTTT
. | TRBJ2-3 | many | TRBV28 | CASNLGRGADTQYF | TGTGCCAGCAACTTGGGCAGGGGCGCAGATACGCAGTATTTT
. | TRBJ2-7 | . | TRBV15 | CATTTGQEDEQYF | TGTGCCACCACCACGGGACAAGAGGACGAGCAGTACTTC
. | TRBJ2-5 | . | TRBV20-1 | CSEGGGKETQYF | TGCAGTGAAGGGGGCGGGAAAGAGACCCAGTACTTC
. | TRBJ1-1 | many | TRBV11-2 | CASSLDAGRVNTEAFF | TGTGCCAGCAGCTTAGATGCAGGCAGGGTGAACACTGAAGCTTTCTTT
TRBD2 | TRBJ2-3 | few | TRBV5-1 | CASSLGTSSFTDTQYF | TGCGCCAGCAGCTTGGGGACTAGCTCGTTCACAGATACGCAGTATTTT
TRBD2 | TRBJ2-4 | once | TRBV2 | CAFSPGTSGGLAKNIQYF | TGTGCCTTCAGTCCCGGGACTAGCGGGGGTCTAGCCAAAAACATTCAGTACTTC
TRBD2 | TRBJ2-3 | few | TRBV4-3 | CASSHRGGSGPAADTQYF | TGCGCCAGCAGCCACCGAGGAGGTAGCGGGCCGGCAGCAGATACGCAGTATTTT
. | TRBJ1-1 | . | TRBV20-1 | CSASQGSTEAFF | TGCAGTGCTAGCCAGGGTTCCACTGAAGCTTTCTTT
. | TRBJ2-6 | few | TRBV5-1 | CASSVTEVGGVTGANVLTF | TGCGCCAGCAGCGTGACAGAGGTCGGTGGCGTGACTGGGGCCAACGTCCTGACTTTC
. | TRBJ2-2 | . | TRBV24-1 | CATSDLQGLGTGELFF | TGTGCCACCAGTGATTTGCAGGGTTTGGGAACCGGGGAGCTGTTTTTT
. | TRBJ2-5 | many | TRBV20-1 | CSARVPGQETQYF | TGCAGTGCTAGAGTCCCAGGACAAGAGACCCAGTACTTC
TRBD2 | TRBJ2-7 | few | TRBV7-6 | CASSLFDGLTSGRNEQYF | TGTGCCAGCAGCTTATTCGACGGGTTGACTAGCGGGAGGAACGAGCAGTACTTC
TRBD1 | TRBJ2-5 | many | TRBV20-1 | CSGNDRGLYQETQYF | TGCAGTGGAAACGACAGGGGCCTGTACCAAGAGACCCAGTACTTC
. | TRBJ2-1 | few | TRBV29-1 | CSVGGRTLSNEQFF | TGCAGCGTTGGTGGGCGGACGTTGTCAAATGAGCAGTTCTTC
TRBD1 | TRBJ1-6 | few | TRBV20-1 | CSAREQDRGLTSWHSPLHF | TGCAGTGCTAGAGAACAAGACAGGGGGCTCACCTCCTGGCATTCACCCCTCCACTTT
. | TRBJ1-2 | . | TRBV20-1 | CSARATGTDYGYTF | TGCAGTGCTAGAGCTACCGGGACGGATTATGGCTACACCTTC
. | TRBJ2-5 | . | TRBV5-1 | CASSGGTVRGETQYF | TGCGCCAGCAGCGGGGGGACCGTTCGAGGAGAGACCCAGTACTTC
. | TRBJ2-3 | many | TRBV21-1 | CASRETGPTDTQYF | TGTGCCAGCAGGGAGACAGGGCCAACAGATACGCAGTATTTT
. | TRBJ1-1 | . | TRBV5-1 | CASSLLANNRDTYTEAFF | TGCGCCAGCAGCTTGCTTGCTAATAACCGGGACACTTACACTGAAGCTTTCTTT
TRBD1 | TRBJ2-1 | few | TRBV30 | CACRTRGSYNEQFF | TGTGCCTGCAGGACCAGGGGGTCCTACAATGAGCAGTTCTTC
. | TRBJ2-4 | . | TRBV10-1 | CASSESGGSNIQYF | TGCGCCAGCAGTGAGTCAGGGGGGAGCAACATTCAGTACTTC
. | TRBJ2-5 | few | TRBV18 | CASSPPMNRETQYF | TGTGCCAGCTCACCACCGATGAATCGCGAGACCCAGTACTTC
. | TRBJ2-7 | many | TRBV12-3/TRBV12-4 | CASTQGAGEQYF | TGTGCCAGCACCCAAGGAGCCGGCGAGCAGTACTTC
TRBD1 | TRBJ2-3 | . | TRBV7-2 | CASSLAQGATDTQYF | TGTGCCAGCAGCTTAGCTCAGGGGGCCACAGATACGCAGTATTTT
TRBD2 | TRBJ2-1 | . | TRBV11-2 | CASSLRAVRGLSSYNEQFF | TGTGCCAGCAGCCTCAGGGCCGTTCGGGGACTAAGCTCCTACAATGAGCAGTTCTTC
TRBD2 | TRBJ2-1 | few | TRBV12-3/TRBV12-4 | CASSSRLAGAEQFF | TGTGCCAGCAGTTCGCGACTAGCGGGAGCCGAGCAGTTCTTC